This T cell receptor (beta chain) comes out of a study of cytomegalovirus exposure and HLA in healthy donors. The CDR3 loop spans 13 amino acids. V dropped 11 bases and J dropped 3 bases, with 15 bases sitting between them. Germline CDR1 SNHLY, CDR2 FYNNEI. Use of 60 Vbeta and 13 Jbeta primers characterized the PCR. Here immunoSEQ multiplex PCR was the method, and the copy in TCRdb shows in-frame clones only, minus some. Here the sample spans approximately 110,000 clones, over 65% being singletons. Specimen: PBMCs. The source of this sequence is a woman in her twenties or thirties in good health and CMV-seronegative. V and J are TRBV2 and TRBJ2-3; D is uncertain. The CDR3 DNA reads as TGTGCCGGCGAGCGACGTACAACAGATACGCAGTATTTT. It specifies CAGERRTTDTQYF. Looking up the rest from reference TRBV2 and TRBJ2-3 gives the full variable domain: EPEVTQTPSHQVTQMGQEVILRCVPISNHLYFYWYRQILGQKVEFLVSFYNNEISEKSEIFDDQFSVERPDGSNFTLKIRSTKLEDSAMYFCAGERRTTDTQYFGPGTRLTVL.